Listed below are T cell receptor beta chains from one sample, sequenced in a study of cytomegalovirus exposure and HLA in healthy donors. TCRdb keeps only in-frame clones here, not all; method: immunoSEQ multiplex PCR. The repertoire holds approximately 200,000 clones, about 81% seen once, with roughly 1.2% in the top ten. The sequenced sample was PBMCs. These receptors originate from a woman aged 30 to 39 in good health and CMV-seronegative. Each CDR3 is given with its conserved first and last residue. A D gene is named only where the DNA matches it firmly. A row's size may be missing; if present it is once, few, many or a size class.

CDR3 protein	CDR3 DNA	J gene	D gene	V gene	clone size
CASRLTGFRSEQYF	TGTGCCAGCAGACTGACAGGGTTCAGGAGCGAGCAGTACTTC	TRBJ2-7	TRBD1	TRBV6-5	-
CASIKTSGAYEQYF	TGTGCCAGCATCAAAACTAGCGGGGCCTACGAGCAGTACTTC	TRBJ2-7	TRBD2	TRBV2	-
CASSSHSGSSYNEQFF	TGTGCCAGCAGCTCCCATAGCGGGAGCTCCTACAATGAGCAGTTCTTC	TRBJ2-1	TRBD2	TRBV7-2	-
CASLRAGTDTQYF	TGTGCCAGCCTTAGGGCAGGGACAGATACGCAGTATTTT	TRBJ2-3	-	TRBV11-2	few
CASSVQGIGNTEAFF	TGTGCCAGCAGCGTGCAGGGGATTGGGAACACTGAAGCTTTCTTT	TRBJ1-1	-	TRBV9	once
CASSQDDRRNYGYTF	TGCGCCAGCAGCCAAGATGACAGGAGGAACTATGGCTACACCTTC	TRBJ1-2	-	TRBV4-1	-
CASRTVAEQFF	TGTGCCAGCAGAACTGTAGCTGAGCAGTTCTTC	TRBJ2-1	-	TRBV27	-
CASSVLTDTQYF	TGTGCCAGCAGCGTACTAACAGATACGCAGTATTTT	TRBJ2-3	-	TRBV9	-
CASSPTGQGRTGELFF	TGTGCCAGCAGCCCGACGGGACAGGGACGCACCGGGGAGCTGTTTTTT	TRBJ2-2	TRBD1	TRBV7-3	-
CASSLDGSSGNTIYF	TGCGCCAGCAGCTTGGACGGGAGCTCTGGAAACACCATATATTTT	TRBJ1-3	-	TRBV5-1	-
CASSGLAGGAQYF	TGTGCCAGCAGTGGATTAGCGGGAGGGGCCCAGTACTTC	TRBJ2-5	TRBD2	TRBV2	-
CASSLDPGLSSYNEQFF	TGTGCCAGCAGCTTAGATCCAGGCCTTAGCTCCTACAATGAGCAGTTCTTC	TRBJ2-1	-	TRBV11-2	-
CASSQGLQGPNSPLHF	TGTGCCAGCAGCCAAGGCCTACAGGGTCCAAATTCACCCCTCCACTTT	TRBJ1-6	-	TRBV4-2	-
CASSLTSGSYEQYF	TGCGCCAGCAGCTTAACTAGCGGCTCCTACGAGCAGTACTTC	TRBJ2-7	TRBD2	TRBV5-1	-
CASSLPSGSYNEQFF	TGTGCCAGCAGCCTCCCTAGCGGCTCCTACAATGAGCAGTTCTTC	TRBJ2-1	TRBD2	TRBV5-6	once